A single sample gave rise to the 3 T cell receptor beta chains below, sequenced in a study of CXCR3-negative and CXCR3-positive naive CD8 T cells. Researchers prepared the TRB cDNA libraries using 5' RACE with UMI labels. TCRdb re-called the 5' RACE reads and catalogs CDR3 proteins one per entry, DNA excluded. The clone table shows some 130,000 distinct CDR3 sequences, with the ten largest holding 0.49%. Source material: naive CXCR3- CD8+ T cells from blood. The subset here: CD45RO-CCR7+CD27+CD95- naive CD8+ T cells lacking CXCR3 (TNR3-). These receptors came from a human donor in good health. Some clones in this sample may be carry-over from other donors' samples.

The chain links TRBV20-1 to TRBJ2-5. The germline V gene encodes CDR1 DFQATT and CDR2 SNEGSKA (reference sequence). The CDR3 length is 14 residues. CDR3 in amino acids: CSARVAETEETQYF.

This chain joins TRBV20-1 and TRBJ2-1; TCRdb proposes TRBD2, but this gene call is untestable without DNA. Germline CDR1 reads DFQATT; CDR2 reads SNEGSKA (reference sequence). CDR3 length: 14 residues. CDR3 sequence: CSARAGTSQVEQFF.

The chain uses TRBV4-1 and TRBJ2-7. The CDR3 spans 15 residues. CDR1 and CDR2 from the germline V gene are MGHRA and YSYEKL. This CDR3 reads CASSQEGRETYEQYF.